This entry features one T cell receptor beta chain sequence. Its specificity is unknown. The source of the sample is a study of T cell responses to AZD1222 COVID-19 vaccine. Study-level findings and limits: Receipt of two AZD1222 doses was followed by a rise in Spike-specific TCR breadth and depth.

Assay: immunoSEQ multiplex PCR; the TCRdb copy retains only in-frame clones and omits some. Seen here are 140,000 to 150,000 clones, 75% to 90% observed once, and the top ten hold 7.5% to 8.5%. The CDR3 extends over 16 amino acids. Trimming took 0 bases from V and 6 from J; bases not matched to a gene: 6. Germline V CDR1 and CDR2: LGHNT, FRNRAP. This TCR derives from an adult in good health. The starting material was peripheral blood, obtained on day 0 of AZD1222 vaccination. The chain links TRBV12-5 to TRBJ1-5; 9 nucleotides match TRBD1. The CDR3, as DNA: TGTGCTAGTGGTTTGGTACGGGGGACAGGGCTTCAGCCCCAGCATTTT. Its protein is CASGLVRGTGLQPQHF.